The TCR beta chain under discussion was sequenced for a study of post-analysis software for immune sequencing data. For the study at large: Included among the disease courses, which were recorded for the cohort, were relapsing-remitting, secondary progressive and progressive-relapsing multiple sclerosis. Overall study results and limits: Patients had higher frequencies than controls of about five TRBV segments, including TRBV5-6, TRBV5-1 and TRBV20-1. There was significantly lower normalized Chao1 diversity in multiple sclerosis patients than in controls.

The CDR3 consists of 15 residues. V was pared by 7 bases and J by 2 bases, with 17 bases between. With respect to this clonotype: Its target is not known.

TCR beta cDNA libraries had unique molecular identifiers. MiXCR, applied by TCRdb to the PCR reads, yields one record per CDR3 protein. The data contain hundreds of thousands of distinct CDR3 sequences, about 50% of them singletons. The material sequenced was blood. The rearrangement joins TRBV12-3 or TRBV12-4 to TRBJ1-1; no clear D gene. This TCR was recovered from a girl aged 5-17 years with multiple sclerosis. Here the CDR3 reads CASTPPWAANTEAFF. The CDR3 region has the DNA TGTGCCAGCACCCCACCTTGGGCGGCAAACACTGAAGCTTTCTTT.